The text below deals with one T cell receptor (beta chain). This entry comes from a study of STAT5B mutations in CD4+ large granular lymphocyte leukemia. V lost 6 bases, J lost 3 bases, and 11 bases stayed unmatched. Looked up from germline, CDR1 is KGHSH and CDR2 is LQKENI. This CDR3 has 15 residues. The data were produced by immunoSEQ multiplex PCR, yet TCRdb's version contains in-frame clones alone and is incomplete. The repertoire holds some 30,000 clones, with roughly 81% as singletons. Sequencing was carried out using CD4+ T cells from blood buffy coats. V and J are TRBV18 and TRBJ2-7; TRBD1 matches 7 bases. The receptor comes from a human donor in good health. The chain's CDR3 is CASSAAGGQIYEQYF. The CDR3 coding sequence is TGTGCCAGCTCTGCCGCTGGGGGACAGATCTACGAGCAGTACTTC.